This T cell receptor (beta chain) was identified in a study of blood T cell repertoires in COVID-19. Study in general: Symptom resolution, clearance, or two negative PCRs marked the recovered donors of Cohort 3. Nucleic acid was either cDNA or gDNA, and it came from T cells, B-cell-depleted T cells, or PBMCs.

In assigning cohorts, the study relied on participant-reported clinical history. Measured with immunoSEQ multiplex PCR; TCRdb has only the in-frame clones, and not every one. The sample holds about 170,000 clones, less than 80% seen once. The germline gives CDR1 LGHDT, CDR2 YNNKEL (reference sequence). With 4 bases removed from V and 10 bases from J, the gap between germline ends came to 16 bases. CDR3 length: 13 residues. The TCR was taken from a woman aged 70-85 years in a cohort exposed to, infected with or recovered from COVID-19 (not recorded which). Sequencing was performed on PBMCs or T cells enriched from blood (not recorded which). The chain links TRBV3-1 (or the pseudogene TRBV3-2) to TRBJ1-1; tentatively, D is TRBD1 (5 bases). CDR3 sequence reads: CASSRQPQEGAFF. CDR3 nucleotides: TGTGCCAGCAGCCGCCAACCACAGGAAGGAGCTTTCTTT.